The present entry profiles one T cell receptor beta chain with its context. As yet, its antigen is unknown. The CDR3 is cut off 3 residues early in the read; its end comes from the germline J gene. The CDR3 runs 14 residues. Germline lookup yields CDR1 SGHTA and CDR2 FQGNSA. Trimming removed 4 bases at V and 2 bases at J, with 8 bases between. Related graft donors supplied nonmyeloablative bone marrow transplants, and mixed chimerism was transient. The sample originates from a study of Tregs in tolerant kidney transplant recipients. Study-wide results and caveats: Some patients' samples used different primers over time, so nucleotide sequences weren't comparable.

Assay: immunoSEQ multiplex PCR; the TCRdb copy retains only in-frame clones and omits some. In total, the table holds around 30,000 clones. The V and J genes are TRBV7-2 and TRBJ1-4; D remains unclear. This sequence originates from a human patient who received a combined kidney and bone marrow transplant. Some T cells may arise from the graft donor. The source was CD4+ T cells from blood (PBMCs), collected 24 months after the transplant. Incomplete CDR3 DNA: TGTGCCAGCAGCTCGAGGGTGACTAATGAAAAA. Amino acids: CASSSRVTNEK. The complete CDR3 sequence is CASSSRVTNEKLFF.